Shown below are 20 T cell receptor beta chains from a single sample sequenced in a study of vaccination and CD4 T cells after COVID-19. These receptors lack a known antigen. Treatment denoted: roughly 10-day PBMC culture with coronavirus spike peptide pools or control peptides (ViraFEST assay). Harvesting of the unexposed donor's CD4+ T cells predated the COVID-19 pandemic (2011-2018). Sequenced with the Oncomine TCR Beta short-read assay was DNA taken from cultured CD4+ T cells. TCRdb passed the PCR reads through MiXCR, listing each CDR3 protein once. The repertoire has nearly 4,500 distinct CDR3 sequences, roughly 63% of them found once; the top ten carry about 32%. Material for sequencing was CD4+ T cells from blood, cultured in vitro. The receptor set was obtained from a human donor in good health.

This clonotype was recorded only once. The chain employs TRBV6-2 or TRBV6-3 and TRBJ1-1, with a weak D call TRBD1 (6 bases). The germline V gene encodes CDR1 MNHEY and CDR2 SVGEGT. Deletions cut 2 bases from V and 1 base from J, with 20 bases between. The CDR3 spans 18 residues. This CDR3 reads CASSYPTGAGARNTEAFF. CDR3 coding DNA: TGTGCCAGCAGTTACCCGACTGGGGCAGGGGCCAGGAACACTGAAGCTTTCTTT.

The V gene is TRBV20-1, the J gene TRBJ2-5; D is ambiguous. The germline V gene encodes CDR1 DFQATT and CDR2 SNEGSKA (reference sequence). The CDR3 extends over 11 amino acids. V was pared by 0 bases and J by 7 bases, with 6 bases between. In DNA form, the CDR3 reads TGCAGTGCTAGAGACCCTGGGACCCAGTACTTC. Its translation is CSARDPGTQYF.

The chain has TRBV12-3 or TRBV12-4 and TRBJ2-1; D unresolved. V gave up 7 bases and J gave up 8 bases, with 9 bases separating them. There are 11 residues in the CDR3. CDR3 residues: CASTILDEQFF. CDR3 DNA: TGTGCCAGCACGATTTTGGATGAGCAGTTCTTC.

The chain is built from TRBV7-9 and TRBJ1-6; D remains ambiguous. The length of the CDR3 is 15 residues. Germline values: CDR1 SEHNR, CDR2 FQNEAQ (reference sequence). The V and J ends lost 1 base and 0 bases respectively, with 4 bases between them. CDR3 DNA sequence: TGTGCCAGCAGCTTAGAGAGCTCCTATAATTCACCCCTCCACTTT. Translating gives CASSLESSYNSPLHF.

CDR3 nucleotide sequence: TGTGCCTGGAGTGTATACGGGGGAAGCAATGAGCAGTTCTTC. Encoded protein: CAWSVYGGSNEQFF. This chain links TRBV30 with TRBJ2-1, with D possibly matching TRBD2 (6 bases). Trimming removed 0 bases at V and 6 bases at J, with 12 bases between. The CDR3 is 14 amino acids. Germline V CDR1 and CDR2: GTSNPN, SVGIG (reference sequence).

This clonotype showed up just a few times. The chain employs TRBV10-3 and TRBJ1-5; 10 bases fit TRBD1. This CDR3 contains 14 residues. CDR1 and CDR2 from the germline V gene are ENHRY and SYGVKD. Unmatched junction bases numbered 6, after V lost 10 bases and J lost 3 bases. CDR3 nucleotide sequence: TGTGCCAGTAGGGACAGGGGCCCCAATCAGCCCCAGCATTTT. It encodes CASRDRGPNQPQHF.

The genes are TRBV24-1 and TRBJ2-1; 14 bases match TRBD2. V shed 12 bases, J shed 6 bases, and the junction held 21 bases outside the gene matches. Germline V gene data show CDR1 as KGHDR and CDR2 as SFDVKD. The CDR3 length is 19 residues. The CDR3 DNA is TGTGCCCCCACCCCCGAAACCGGGACTAGCGGGAGCAGGGCCAATGAGCAGTTCTTC. This translates into CAPTPETGTSGSRANEQFF.

V is TRBV5-8 and J is TRBJ1-2; TRBD1 aligns across 8 bases. V was clipped by 4 bases and J by 4 bases; unmatched bases: 9. The CDR3 spans 15 residues. Per the germline V gene, CDR1 is SGHTS and CDR2 is YDEGEE. The CDR3 loop is CASSQLTQGGYGYTF. CDR3 DNA sequence: TGTGCCAGCAGCCAGCTTACACAGGGGGGCTATGGCTACACCTTC.

This chain connects TRBV14 to TRBJ1-1, with D perhaps TRBD1 (5 bases). The V gene lost 1 base and the J gene lost 6 bases, with 12 bases spanning the gap. Germline CDR1 and CDR2: SGHDN and FVKESK. The CDR3 extends over 14 amino acids. CDR3 DNA sequence: TGTGCCAGCAGCCAAGTGGTGGGGGGTGCTGAAGCTTTCTTT. Its translation: CASSQVVGGAEAFF.

The rearrangement uses TRBV20-1 and TRBJ2-3; 9 bases agree with TRBD2. Trimming took 6 bases from V and 1 from J; bases not matched to a gene: 8. The CDR3 is 15 amino acids. The germline V gene has CDR1 DFQATT and CDR2 SNEGSKA (reference sequence). CDR3 region: CSADGGRAGTDTQYF. The CDR3 nucleotides read TGCAGTGCGGATGGCGGGAGGGCGGGCACAGATACGCAGTATTTT.

This clonotype was detected a few times. This chain links TRBV7-2 with TRBJ2-7; D remains unclear. The CDR3 loop spans 12 amino acids. CDR1 and CDR2 (germline): SGHTA, FQGNSA. V dropped 5 bases and J dropped 0 bases, with 5 bases sitting between them. The CDR3 nucleotides read TGTGCCAGCAGCGGGTACTCCTACGAGCAGTACTTC. This gives the protein CASSGYSYEQYF.

This clonotype was recorded a few times. The J gene is TRBJ2-3, the V gene TRBV6-1; D possibly matches TRBD1 or TRBD2 (5 bases each). CDR3 length: 14 amino acids. CDR1 MNHNS and CDR2 SASEGT come from the germline V gene. V was clipped by 11 bases and J by 7 bases, with 22 bases between them. Here the CDR3 reads CASRSSGPFHTQYF. The CDR3 bases are TGTGCCTCAAGGAGTTCGGGGCCATTTCATACGCAGTATTTT.

The rearrangement uses TRBV28 and TRBJ1-2; possible D gene TRBD1, 6 bases. CDR3 length: 13 amino acids. Trimming removed 3 bases at V and 7 bases at J, with 12 bases between. CDR1 and CDR2 (germline): MDHEN, SYDVKM. DNA of the CDR3: TGTGCCAGCAGTTTTCCAGGGGTCGGTGGCTACACCTTC. It is translated as CASSFPGVGGYTF.

The genes are TRBV19 and TRBJ2-7; TRBD2 matches 7 bases. V lost 3 bases, J lost 9 bases, and 8 bases stayed unmatched. The CDR3 covers 13 residues. CDR1 LNHDA and CDR2 SQIVND come from the germline V gene (reference sequence). Here the CDR3 DNA reads TGTGCCAGTAGTATGAGCGGGGCCCAGGGGCAGTACTTC. This codes for CASSMSGAQGQYF.

The chain carries TRBV5-1 and TRBJ2-6; 7 bases line up with TRBD1. Germline assignment: CDR1 SGHRS and CDR2 YFSETQ. With V trimmed by 0 bases and J by 0 bases, 12 bases remained unmatched. This CDR3 is built from 20 residues. The CDR3 protein is CASSLAKVTGKLSGANVLTF. CDR3 DNA sequence: TGCGCCAGCAGCTTGGCGAAAGTGACAGGGAAACTCTCTGGGGCCAACGTCCTGACTTTC.

The chain is built from TRBV19 and TRBJ2-7, with D maybe TRBD2 (7 bases). There are 15 residues in the CDR3. CDR1 and CDR2 (germline): LNHDA, SQIVND (reference sequence). Between the trimmed V and J ends, which lost 7 bases and 1 base, there was a span of 17 bases. The CDR3: CASTTGGRGSYEQYF. The CDR3 DNA reads TGTGCCAGTACCACCGGGGGGCGTGGATCCTACGAGCAGTACTTC.

This chain connects TRBV6-2 or TRBV6-3 to TRBJ1-1; D might be TRBD1 (6 bases). CDR3 length: 13 residues. V lost 2 bases, J lost 11 bases, and 15 bases lay in between. The germline V gene has CDR1 MNHEY and CDR2 SVGEGT. CDR3 loop: CASSYAIQGRAFF. The CDR3 DNA is TGTGCCAGCAGTTACGCAATACAGGGACGGGCTTTCTTT.

The chain employs TRBV6-4 and TRBJ2-3; the D gene is possibly TRBD1 (6 bases). The germline V and J ends were trimmed by 6 bases and 1 base, with 14 bases remaining between them. CDR3 length: 15 residues. From germline, CDR1 is MRHNA and CDR2 SNTAGT. CDR3 sequence: CASSPSGAGTDTQYF. The CDR3 nucleotides read TGTGCCAGCAGCCCCTCAGGGGCCGGCACAGATACGCAGTATTTT.

This clonotype was counted only a few times. The rearrangement uses TRBV19 and TRBJ1-1; D call uncertain. The V end lost 3 bases, the J end lost 1 base, and 12 bases lay between the germline ends. CDR1 LNHDA and CDR2 SQIVND come from the germline V gene (reference sequence). This CDR3 spans 15 amino acids. The CDR3 DNA follows: TGTGCCAGTAGTATGAACACAGAACCGAACACTGAAGCTTTCTTT. Translation: CASSMNTEPNTEAFF. Based on the CDR3 plus reference TRBV19 and TRBJ1-1, the full variable domain is DGGITQSPKYLFRKEGQNVTLSCEQNLNHDAMYWYRQDPGQGLRLIYYSQIVNDFQKGDIAEGYSVSREKKESFPLTVTSAQKNPTAFYLCASSMNTEPNTEAFFGQGTRLTVV.

V and J are TRBV7-9 and TRBJ1-2; 9 nucleotides match TRBD1. Trimming cost V 4 bases and J 7 bases; bases outside gene matches: 16. The CDR3 has 17 amino acids. From germline, CDR1 is SEHNR and CDR2 FQNEAQ (reference sequence). DNA of the CDR3: TGTGCCAGCAGCTACCCCAACTATCGGACAGGGGAAGGTGGCTACACCTTC. Amino acid sequence: CASSYPNYRTGEGGYTF.